This T cell receptor (beta chain) was captured by sequencing in a study of T cells in localized non-small cell lung cancer. The method was immunoSEQ multiplex PCR; TCRdb's version includes in-frame clones alone and lacks a portion of them. The sample carries approximately 2,500 clones, approximately 31% recorded once. Trimming stripped 5 bases from V and 6 bases from J, with 19 bases between. Per germline, CDR1 SGHNT and CDR2 YENEEA. CDR3 length: 15 amino acids. Findings and limits, study-wide: Uninvolved adjacent lung had more T cell clonality than any other tissue, topping tumor. In adjacent lung appeared a median 57 of the top 100 tumor clones.

This clone was picked up a small number of times. Its antigen is unknown. V and J are TRBV11-3 and TRBJ1-2; a possible D gene is TRBD1 (6 bases). Sequences were derived from lung tumor tissue, sampled before any cancer treatment. This TCR was sampled from a female donor older than 55 with stage II lung adenocarcinoma. The DNA for the CDR3 is TGTGCCAGCAGCCTAGGGACAAAGCCCAACGATGGCTACACCTTC. Translating gives CASSLGTKPNDGYTF.